Below, 19 T cell receptor beta chains from the same sample are listed, as sequenced in a study of siplizumab effects on memory and regulatory T cells. The method was immunoSEQ multiplex PCR; TCRdb's version includes in-frame clones alone and lacks a portion of them. The repertoire consists of 55,000 to 80,000 clones, with 79% occurring once and the leading ten covering about 0.42%. Sequencing was performed on memory CD4+ T cells sorted from blood. The receptors originated from a human donor in good health.

The sample holds a few counts of this clone. The CDR3 spells CASRPNRRPNSPLHF. In DNA form, the CDR3 reads TGTGCCAGCAGACCAAATCGGAGGCCGAATTCACCCCTCCACTTT. This chain joins TRBV7-9 and TRBJ1-6; unclear D gene. There are 15 residues in the CDR3. Germline-derived CDR1 and CDR2 are SEHNR and FQNEAQ (reference sequence). V was clipped by 6 bases and J by 7 bases, with 16 bases between them.

The V gene is TRBV6-6, the J gene TRBJ1-2, with a tentative D call TRBD1 (6 bases). Germline V lookup: CDR1 MNHNY, CDR2 SVGAGI (reference sequence). V lost 7 bases and J lost 7, with 10 bases in between. This CDR3 is built from 11 residues. The CDR3 sequence is CASTQGIGYTF. CDR3 DNA sequence: TGTGCCAGCACCCAGGGGATTGGCTACACCTTC.

The chain combines TRBV6-1 with TRBJ2-7; possible D gene TRBD1, 5 bases. This CDR3 spans 12 amino acids. The V end lost 10 bases, the J end lost 1 base, and 11 bases lay between the germline ends. Germline V gene lookup returns CDR1 MNHNS and CDR2 SASEGT. The chain's CDR3 is CATTAVSYEQYF. The CDR3 DNA is TGTGCCACGACAGCTGTGTCCTACGAGCAGTACTTC.

The chain employs TRBV5-6 and TRBJ2-7; no firm D call. V lost 4 bases to trimming and J lost 4 bases, with 21 bases between them. This CDR3 has 16 residues. Germline-derived CDR1 and CDR2 are SGHDT and YYEEEE. CDR3 coding DNA: TGTGCCAGCAGCCAATTGGACCTAAGATATCGGTACGAGCAGTACTTC. This encodes CASSQLDLRYRYEQYF.

The chain links TRBV6-1 to TRBJ2-3, with 12 bases lining up with TRBD1. There are 14 residues in the CDR3. The V gene's germline CDR1 is MNHNS and CDR2 SASEGT. Trimming cost V 9 bases and J 5 bases; bases outside gene matches: 6. CDR3 region: CASSGTGGVDTQYF. The CDR3 nucleotides read TGTGCCAGTTCCGGGACAGGGGGCGTAGATACGCAGTATTTT.

This chain joins TRBV18 and TRBJ2-3; 7 nucleotides agree with TRBD1. The CDR3 spans 19 residues. Germline V CDR1 and CDR2: KGHSH, LQKENI. V lost 3 bases to trimming and J lost 5 bases; unmatched junction nucleotides: 20. CDR3 DNA sequence: TGTGCCAGCTCACCCTCTCTCGGGACAGCGACGGGTATGGGAGATACGCAGTATTTT. Its protein is CASSPSLGTATGMGDTQYF.

The chain uses TRBV15 and TRBJ2-1; TRBD2 aligns across 8 bases. Germline CDR1 is LNHNV and CDR2 is YYDKDF (reference sequence). J lost 7 bases, V lost 4 bases, and 15 bases had no gene match. The CDR3 is 17 amino acids. CDR3 in DNA: TGTGCCACCAGCAAAACTCCGGGACTAGACGGACAAAATGAGCAGTTCTTC. Translated, it gives CATSKTPGLDGQNEQFF.

The gene calls are TRBV19 and TRBJ1-5; TRBD1 is a possible D gene (6 bases). The CDR3 totals 14 residues. Trimming removed 1 base from V and 6 bases from J, with 10 bases in between. Germline assignment: CDR1 LNHDA and CDR2 SQIVND (reference sequence). The CDR3 here is CASSIGQGFQPQHF. Written as DNA, the CDR3 is TGTGCCAGTAGTATAGGGCAGGGGTTTCAGCCCCAGCATTTT. Drawing the rest from reference TRBV19 and TRBJ1-5, the complete variable domain is DGGITQSPKYLFRKEGQNVTLSCEQNLNHDAMYWYRQDPGQGLRLIYYSQIVNDFQKGDIAEGYSVSREKKESFPLTVTSAQKNPTAFYLCASSIGQGFQPQHFGDGTRLSIL.

The chain combines TRBV4-1 with TRBJ2-3; 7 positions agree with TRBD2. J lost 5 bases, V lost 1 base, and 6 bases had no gene match. Germline V gene lookup returns CDR1 MGHRA and CDR2 YSYEKL. The CDR3 sequence is 15 residues long. The CDR3 reads CASSQGLALLDTQYF. CDR3 nucleotides: TGCGCCAGCAGCCAAGGACTAGCACTTTTAGATACGCAGTATTTT.

The chain has TRBV9 and TRBJ2-3; TRBD2 matches at 8 bases. V lost 1 base, J lost 0 bases, and 10 bases stayed unmatched. This CDR3 spans 18 amino acids. Germline CDR1 SGDLS, CDR2 YYNGEE. In nucleotides, the CDR3 is TGTGCCAGCAGCGTAAAGGCGGGGGGATACGGTAGCACAGATACGCAGTATTTT. Residues: CASSVKAGGYGSTDTQYF.

The gene calls are TRBV19 and TRBJ1-6; the match to TRBD1 covers 12 bases. The J segment lost 9 bases and the V segment lost 4 bases, leaving 4 bases of the junction unmatched. Germline V gene data show CDR1 as LNHDA and CDR2 as SQIVND (reference sequence). The CDR3 totals 15 residues. The CDR3 region has the DNA TGTGCCAGTAGTAGGGACAGGGGGCTGCGTTCACCCCTCCACTTT. It codes for CASSRDRGLRSPLHF.

The rearrangement uses TRBV5-1 and TRBJ1-2, with TRBD1 matching over 11 bases. The CDR3 consists of 14 residues. J was trimmed by 8 bases and V by 4 bases; bases with no gene match: 7. From germline, CDR1 is SGHRS and CDR2 YFSETQ. CDR3 sequence (DNA): TGCGCCAGCAGCACCTGGACAGGGGGCGCGGGCTACACCTTC. Its protein product is CASSTWTGGAGYTF.

V gene TRBV5-8 combines with J gene TRBJ2-3; no definite D call. The germline CDR1 and CDR2 sequences are SGHTS and YDEGEE. This CDR3 contains 15 residues. V shed 3 bases and J shed 1 base, with 12 bases lying between them. CDR3 in amino acids: CASSSDGHGTDTQYF. The CDR3 DNA follows: TGTGCCAGCAGCTCGGACGGGCACGGCACAGATACGCAGTATTTT.

V is TRBV5-1 and J is TRBJ1-6; TRBD1 is a possible D gene (5 bases). The V and J ends lost 4 bases and 5 bases respectively, with 16 bases between them. CDR3 length: 16 residues. Germline V lookup: CDR1 SGHRS, CDR2 YFSETQ. CDR3 in amino acids: CASSPRGLGDNSPLHF. The CDR3 nucleotides read TGCGCCAGCAGCCCCCGGGGGTTAGGGGATAATTCACCCCTCCACTTT. Supplemented by reference TRBV5-1 and TRBJ1-6, the full variable domain reads KAGVTQTPRYLIKTRGQQVTLSCSPISGHRSVSWYQQTPGQGLQFLFEYFSETQRNKGNFPGRFSGRQFSNSRSEMNVSTLELGDSALYLCASSPRGLGDNSPLHFGNGTRLTVT.

This chain uses TRBV19 with TRBJ2-3; 8 bases align to TRBD1. Germline lookup yields CDR1 LNHDA and CDR2 SQIVND (reference sequence). This CDR3 is built from 17 residues. J gave up 4 bases and V 3 bases, and 12 bases lay outside the gene matches. CDR3 DNA: TGTGCCAGTAGTATTACAGGGACAGGTTTCGGTGCAGATACGCAGTATTTT. Protein sequence: CASSITGTGFGADTQYF.

The chain recombines TRBV28 with TRBJ1-1; possible D gene TRBD1, 5 bases. This CDR3 has 14 residues. Germline V gene sequence: CDR1 MDHEN, CDR2 SYDVKM. Deletions cut 2 bases from V and 4 bases from J, with 11 bases between. CDR3 in amino acids: CASSLQGRATEAFF. In DNA, the CDR3 is TGTGCCAGCAGTTTACAGGGACGGGCCACTGAAGCTTTCTTT.

The CDR3 coding sequence is TGTGCCAGCAGCCGCCGACGGGTCACCGGGGAGCTGTTTTTT. Residues: CASSRRRVTGELFF. The J gene is TRBJ2-2, the V gene TRBV7-7; D not resolved. This CDR3 comprises 14 residues. The V and J ends lost 5 bases and 4 bases respectively, with 11 bases between them. Germline V lookup: CDR1 SSHAT, CDR2 FNYEAQ (reference sequence).

This chain connects TRBV19 to TRBJ1-4, with TRBD1 matching over 7 bases. This CDR3 is 14 amino acids long. V was pared by 3 bases and J by 10 bases, with 8 bases of the junction left unmatched. CDR1 is LNHDA and CDR2 is SQIVND in the germline V gene (reference sequence). The CDR3: CASSMGQGEGKLFF. CDR3 nucleotides: TGTGCCAGTAGTATGGGGCAGGGGGAAGGAAAACTGTTTTTT.

This clone was detected only a few times. In DNA, the CDR3 is TGTGCCAGCAGCTTAGGACTAGCGGGGATCTCCTACAATGAGCAGTTCTTC. Translated: CASSLGLAGISYNEQFF. The chain joins TRBV7-2 to TRBJ2-1, with 11 positions matching TRBD2. The V gene end was trimmed by 1 base and the J gene end by 0 bases; junction bases not matched to a gene: 2. Germline CDR1 SGHTA, CDR2 FQGNSA. The CDR3 has 17 residues.